A selection of T cell receptor beta chains follows, all from one sample in a study of graft-versus-host responses after intestinal transplantation. Method: immunoSEQ multiplex PCR; TCRdb's copy keeps in-frame clones and lacks some. The table shows tens of thousands of clones, with almost 95% occurring only once. What these receptors recognize is not known. The specimen comprised unstimulated CD4+ T cells sorted from spleen or lymph node cells, sampled before transplant. The receptors come from a human donor who was the organ donor for an intestinal transplant. Each CDR3 is given with its conserved first and last residue.

TRBV5-6,CASSLWGTSGSGGTQYF
TRBV7-2,CASSLLGTPPSEQYF
TRBV2,CASSDSSYSNQPQHF
TRBV6-1,CASSEGVKGSYEQYF
TRBV6-6,CASSYPTLSSNQPQHF
TRBV19,CASSIPGGESYEQYF
TRBV6-1,CASSEWSGGAGEQFF
TRBV7-9,CASSLGDLIYGYTF
TRBV5-1,CASSAVTLGQSEAFF
TRBV5-1,CASSLVQGTQWYNEQFF
TRBV18,CASSPKASGYQETQYF
TRBV6-1,CASRGAGTEAFF
TRBV5-8,CASSLGTSGGPSTDTQYF
TRBV10-3,CAISLAGGQETQYF
TRBV7-3,CASSLASRNEQFF
TRBV18,CASSPETSGGYEQYF
TRBV5-4,CASSLGTGLAGGPAQYF
TRBV7-2,CASSGGTGRTSNYGYTF
TRBV7-2,CASMFGGGGAGEQFF
TRBV4-3,CASSQDPVATNEKLFF
TRBV2,CASKIAGGGTGELFF
TRBV7-2,CASSLARLPTDTQYF
TRBV2,CASTGTNSNQPQHF